Presented here are 5 T cell receptor beta chains from one specimen sequenced in a study of shared clonotypes between healthy human individuals. The assay was immunoSEQ multiplex PCR, and TCRdb's table has in-frame clones only and misses some. Among a few million clones, 80% to 95% were seen once, and the ten largest hold 0.35% to 0.5%. Sequenced sample: naive CD4+ T cells from PBMCs. The subset denotes: CD45RA+ positively selected. Receptors originate from a young man in good health. Some clones in this sample may be carry-over from other donors' samples.

V gene TRBV19 combines with J gene TRBJ2-7; D perhaps matches TRBD1 (6 bases). The CDR3 is 17 residues long. V lost 7 bases and J lost 3, with 25 bases in between. Germline assignment: CDR1 LNHDA and CDR2 SQIVND (reference sequence). CDR3 bases: TGTGCCAGTACCACAGGAGTGGGGGCAGGGCCAATCTACGAGCAGTACTTC. Translating gives CASTTGVGAGPIYEQYF. Drawing the rest from reference TRBV19 and TRBJ2-7, the complete variable domain is DGGITQSPKYLFRKEGQNVTLSCEQNLNHDAMYWYRQDPGQGLRLIYYSQIVNDFQKGDIAEGYSVSREKKESFPLTVTSAQKNPTAFYLCASTTGVGAGPIYEQYFGPGTRLTVT.

This chain connects TRBV5-1 to TRBJ2-1, with D maybe TRBD2 (6 bases). The CDR3 runs 14 residues. Trimming removed 0 bases at V and 10 bases at J, with 14 bases between. CDR1 SGHRS and CDR2 YFSETQ come from the germline V gene. For the CDR3, the DNA is TGCGCCAGCAGCTTGGCCGAGGGAGGACTCGAGCAGTTCTTC. It is translated as CASSLAEGGLEQFF. The full variable domain, completed using reference TRBV5-1 and TRBJ2-1, is KAGVTQTPRYLIKTRGQQVTLSCSPISGHRSVSWYQQTPGQGLQFLFEYFSETQRNKGNFPGRFSGRQFSNSRSEMNVSTLELGDSALYLCASSLAEGGLEQFFGPGTRLTVL.

This clone was seen a single time. This chain links TRBV28 with TRBJ2-2; D possibly uses TRBD1 or TRBD2 (5 bases each). This CDR3 comprises 15 residues. The ends were cut back, 4 bases at V and 4 bases at J, with 13 bases in the middle. The germline CDR1 and CDR2 sequences are MDHEN and SYDVKM. The CDR3 DNA sequence: TGTGCCAGCAGTTCGATCGGGACCTCCACCGGGGAGCTGTTTTTT. This sequence encodes CASSSIGTSTGELFF.

This sequence joins TRBV7-6 and TRBJ1-5; possible D gene TRBD1, 6 bases. V lost 5 bases, J lost 2 bases, and 13 bases lay in between. Germline assignment: CDR1 SGHVS and CDR2 FNYEAQ. The CDR3 runs to 15 residues. The CDR3 DNA sequence: TGTGCCAGCAGCCCCGGGAGGACAGGCAATCAGCCCCAGCATTTT. Translation gives CASSPGRTGNQPQHF.

This chain links TRBV29-1 with TRBJ2-3, with no clear D. This CDR3 has 13 residues. V was clipped by 4 bases and J by 2 bases, with 10 bases between them. Germline loops: CDR1 SQVTM, CDR2 ANQGSEA. CDR3 DNA: TGCAGCGTTGGTATCGATCCCACAGATACGCAGTATTTT. Translating gives CSVGIDPTDTQYF.